This TCR beta chain was recorded in a study of cytomegalovirus exposure and HLA in healthy donors. Study results and limitations: Among the sequence variants, a highly shared cluster was likely an artifact of sequencing. Altogether, 164 TCR beta chains were recorded as cytomegalovirus-associated. One variant, a missense change in DCLRE1C, was linked in a later analysis to TCR beta V- and J-gene trimming.

Researchers ran the PCR with 60 Vbeta and 13 Jbeta primers. Profiled with immunoSEQ multiplex PCR; TCRdb holds only in-frame clones, not every one. The table lists more than 95,000 clones, 78% of them singletons, with roughly 11% in the top ten. In regard to this clone: Its antigen is unknown.

CDR3 length equals 14 residues. V dropped 4 bases and J dropped 6; count of bases not matched to a gene: 9. The germline CDR1 and CDR2 sequences are SGHTS and YDEGEE. Sequences were obtained from PBMCs. The source is a man aged 25-45 years in good health and CMV-seropositive. The chain links TRBV5-8 to TRBJ2-7; TRBD2 matches at 8 bases. Here the CDR3 DNA reads TGTGCCAGCAGCCAGGGACTAGTCCGATCCGAGCAGTACTTC. Amino acids: CASSQGLVRSEQYF. The full variable domain, in which reference TRBV5-8 and TRBJ2-7 provide the parts outside the CDR3, is EAGVTQSPTHLIKTRGQQATLRCSPISGHTSVYWYQQALGLGLQFLLWYDEGEERNRGNFPPRFSGRQFPNYSSELNVNALELEDSALYLCASSQGLVRSEQYFGPGTRLTVT.